Listed here is a single T cell receptor (beta chain). This sample was taken from a study of blood T cell repertoires in COVID-19. Whole-study context: Acute and convalescent COVID-19 specimens originated in the United States, Italy and Spain.

Participants, about 18 to 90 years old, spanned around 26 US areas. Assignments of participants to cohorts depended upon their own reported clinical history. Two consecutive negative NP/OP PCR tests, clearance, or resolved symptoms defined Cohort 3 recovery. Libraries were prepared by immunoSEQ multiplex PCR; TCRdb keeps only in-frame clonotypes and omits some of them. In the table there are 300,000 to 400,000 clones, about nine tenths of which are singletons. The CDR3 runs to 13 residues. Trimming cost V 1 base and J 9 bases, with 7 bases left between them. The germline V gene encodes CDR1 SEHNR and CDR2 FQNEAQ (reference sequence).

The gene calls are TRBV7-9 and TRBJ1-6; TRBD1 might be the D (5 bases). This TCR came from a man aged 60-69 years who had recovered from COVID-19. What was sequenced was PBMCs or T cells enriched from blood (not recorded which). DNA for the CDR3: TGTGCCAGCAGCTTAGAGGGGTTTTCACCCCTCCACTTT. Translation: CASSLEGFSPLHF.